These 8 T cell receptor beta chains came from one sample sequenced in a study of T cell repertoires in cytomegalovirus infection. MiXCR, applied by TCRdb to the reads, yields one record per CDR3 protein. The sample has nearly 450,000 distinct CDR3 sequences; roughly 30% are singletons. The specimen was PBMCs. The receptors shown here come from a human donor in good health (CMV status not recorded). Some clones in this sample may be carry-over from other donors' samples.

DNA of the CDR3: TGTGCCAGCAGGCTCTCCTATTCTAGGGCTGACGGGGAGCTGTTTTTT. It is translated as CASRLSYSRADGELFF. The chain joins TRBV7-2 to TRBJ2-2, with D unresolved. CDR3 length: 16 amino acids. V was cut by 6 bases and J by 7 bases, with 21 bases left in between. Germline assignment: CDR1 SGHTA and CDR2 FQGNSA.

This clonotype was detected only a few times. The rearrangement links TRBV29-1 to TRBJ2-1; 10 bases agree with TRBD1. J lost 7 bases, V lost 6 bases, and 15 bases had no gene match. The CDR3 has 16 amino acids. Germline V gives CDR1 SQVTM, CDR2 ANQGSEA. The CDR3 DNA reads TGCAGCGTGAATGCGCTCCGGGACAGGGGTATAAATGAGCAGTTCTTC. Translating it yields CSVNALRDRGINEQFF.

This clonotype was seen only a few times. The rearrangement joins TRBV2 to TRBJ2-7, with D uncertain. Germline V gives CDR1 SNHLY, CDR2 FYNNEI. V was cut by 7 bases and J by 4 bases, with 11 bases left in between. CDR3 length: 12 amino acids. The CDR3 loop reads CASTPVGYEQYF. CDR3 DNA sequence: TGTGCCAGCACCCCGGTGGGTTACGAGCAGTACTTC.

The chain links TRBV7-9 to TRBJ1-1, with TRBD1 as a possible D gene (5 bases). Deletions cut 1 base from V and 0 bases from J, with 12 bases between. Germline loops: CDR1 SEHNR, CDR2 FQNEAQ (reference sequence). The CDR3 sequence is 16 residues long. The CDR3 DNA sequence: TGTGCCAGCAGCTTAGTCAGGGCGGAGATGAACACTGAAGCTTTCTTT. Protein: CASSLVRAEMNTEAFF.

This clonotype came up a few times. The CDR3 DNA reads TGTGCCAGCAGATCATCCCCGGACAATGAGCAGTTCTTC. Translated: CASRSSPDNEQFF. V and J are TRBV6-2 or TRBV6-3 and TRBJ2-1; D is unclear. Germline V gene sequence: CDR1 MNHEY, CDR2 SVGEGT. This CDR3 spans 13 amino acids. Trimming took 6 bases from V and 5 from J, leaving 11 bases between them.

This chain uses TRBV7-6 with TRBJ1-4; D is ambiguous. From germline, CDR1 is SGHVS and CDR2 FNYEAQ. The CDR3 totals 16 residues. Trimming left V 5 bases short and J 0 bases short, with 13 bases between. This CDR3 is CASSTVAAATNEKLFF. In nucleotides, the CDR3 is TGTGCCAGCAGCACCGTTGCGGCAGCAACTAATGAAAAACTGTTTTTT.

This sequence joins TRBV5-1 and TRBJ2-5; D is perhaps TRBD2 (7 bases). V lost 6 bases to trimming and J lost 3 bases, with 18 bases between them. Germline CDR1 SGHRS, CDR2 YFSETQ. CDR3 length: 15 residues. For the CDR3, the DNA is TGCGCCAGCACCCGGGGGGCCCTCAGAAAAGAGACCCAGTACTTC. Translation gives CASTRGALRKETQYF.

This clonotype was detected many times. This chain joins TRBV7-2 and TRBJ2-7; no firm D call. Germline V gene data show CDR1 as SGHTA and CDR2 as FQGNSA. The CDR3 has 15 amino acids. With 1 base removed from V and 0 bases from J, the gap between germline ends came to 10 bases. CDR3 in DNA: TGTGCCAGCAGCTTAGACAGATTACACTCCTACGAGCAGTACTTC. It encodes CASSLDRLHSYEQYF.